These 10 T cell receptor beta chains originate from one sample sequenced in a study of tumor-infiltrating lymphocytes in primary liver carcinoma. RNA was extracted from whole blood without cell sorting, alongside germline DNA. A primer matching the constant region was used to make TCR beta cDNA from approximately 0.45 ug of total RNA. Investigators got TCR beta libraries out of three nested multiplex PCR rounds, done with slightly modified ARM-PCR. Use of TRBV1-TRBV30 forward primers with a C-beta reverse primer characterized the first two PCR rounds, which lasted about 9 cycles each. TCRdb re-analysed the multiplex PCR reads in MiXCR, keeping a single row per CDR3 protein. The data show 250,000 to 350,000 distinct CDR3 sequences, about 50% seen once. The sequenced sample consisted of peripheral blood. Receptor source: a woman aged 25-40 years with primary liver carcinoma and hepatitis B virus infection.

Remarks on this clonotype: A much larger clonotype is one base distant, so this may be a read error. The CDR3 does not end in the conserved phenylalanine or tryptophan, so this is likely a read error. V and J are TRBV6-2 or TRBV6-3 and TRBJ1-5; D gene ambiguous. Germline loops: CDR1 MNHEY, CDR2 SVGEGT. Trimming stripped 5 bases from V and 3 bases from J, with 14 bases between. The CDR3 runs to 15 residues. CDR3 DNA sequence: TGTGCCAGCAGTGCACTCGGGAAAAACAATCAGCCCCAGCATTCT. Translation gives CASSALGKNNQPQHS.

This clonotype was seen at least ten times. The chain has TRBV12-3 or TRBV12-4 and TRBJ1-4; 8 nucleotides agree with TRBD1. CDR3 length: 16 residues. J was trimmed by 5 bases and V by 3 bases; bases with no gene match: 8. CDR3 coding DNA: TGTGCCAGCAGTTTTCTACCGGGACAGGCAAATGAAAAACTGTTTTTT. It encodes CASSFLPGQANEKLFF.

This clonotype was seen at least ten times. In DNA, the CDR3 is TGCGCCAGCAGCCAAGGAAGGGCACAGGTGCCCAAATACAATGAGCAGTTCTTC. It translates to CASSQGRAQVPKYNEQFF. The gene calls are TRBV4-3 and TRBJ2-1, with a possible D match to TRBD1 (5 bases). This CDR3 is built from 18 residues. V lost 1 base and J 4 bases, leaving 20 bases between the germline ends. Germline V gene sequence: CDR1 LGHNA, CDR2 YSLEER.

On this clonotype itself: This may stem from a read error, because a much larger clone lies one nucleotide away. The rearrangement uses TRBV6-5 and TRBJ1-3, with D uncertain. Germline V CDR1 and CDR2: MNHEY, SVGAGI. This CDR3 spans 15 amino acids. Between the trimmed V and J ends, which lost 4 bases and 0 bases, there was a span of 10 bases. This chain's CDR3 is CASSFRSYSGNTIYF. The CDR3 DNA sequence: TGTGCCAGCAGTTTTCGGTCGTACTCTGGAAACACCATATATTTT.

This clonotype was observed a handful of times. The J gene is TRBJ2-6, the V gene TRBV6-2 or TRBV6-3, with TRBD2 identical over 8 bases. Germline loops: CDR1 MNHEY, CDR2 SVGEGT. J gave up 0 bases and V 7 bases, and 11 bases lay outside the gene matches. The CDR3 totals 18 residues. The CDR3 DNA reads as TGTGCCAGCATCCCTAGCGGGCACGTGCCCTCTGGGGCCAACGTCCTGACTTTC. It encodes CASIPSGHVPSGANVLTF.

On this clonotype: A much larger clone differs by one base, so this may be a read error. J is TRBJ2-7 and V is TRBV6-1; D remains ambiguous. CDR1 is MNHNS, CDR2 SASEGT, per germline. The V end was cut by 10 bases, the J end by 5 bases, with 18 bases between. The CDR3 is 13 residues long. CDR3 protein: CATSLDRNDEQYF. CDR3 nucleotide sequence: TGTGCCACCTCTTTAGATAGAAACGACGAGCAGTACTTC.

In the case of this clonotype: The final CDR3 position lacks the conserved phenylalanine or tryptophan, pointing to a likely read error. The gene calls are TRBV11-1 and TRBJ2-5; D not certain. The CDR3 loop spans 15 amino acids. Looked up from germline, CDR1 is SGHAT and CDR2 is FQDESV (reference sequence). For the CDR3, the DNA is TGCGCCAGCAGTTCTTCAGGCGGCCACCAAGAGACCCAGTACCTC. Protein sequence: CASSSSGGHQETQYL.

This clonotype was picked up many times. V is TRBV12-3 or TRBV12-4 and J is TRBJ2-1; possibly TRBD1 for D (5 bases). Between the trimmed V and J ends, which lost 6 bases and 8 bases, there was a span of 20 bases. This CDR3 has 15 residues. CDR3 nucleotides: TGTGCCAGCAGAAAACAGGTCCTGGCGTGGGATGAGCAGTTCTTC. It encodes CASRKQVLAWDEQFF.

This clonotype has ten or more counts. V and J are TRBV29-1 and TRBJ2-1; no firm D call. CDR1 and CDR2 (germline): SQVTM, ANQGSEA. The CDR3 loop spans 12 amino acids. The V and J ends lost 1 base and 2 bases respectively, with 3 bases between them. The CDR3 sequence: CSVEAAYNEQFF. For the CDR3, the DNA is TGCAGCGTTGAAGCAGCCTACAATGAGCAGTTCTTC.

Comment on this clonotype: A much larger clone differs from this one at a single base, so this may be a read error. The V call is TRBV4-1, the J call TRBJ1-1; possibly TRBD1 for D (6 bases). Between the trimmed V and J ends, which lost 2 bases and 4 bases, there was a span of 8 bases. CDR1 and CDR2 from the germline V gene are MGHRA and YSYEKL. The CDR3 consists of 13 residues. The CDR3 bases are TGCGCCAGCAGCCAAATCAGGGGCACTGAAGCTTTCTTT. Encoded protein: CASSQIRGTEAFF.